The 3 T cell receptor beta chains presented below share a single source sample, sequenced in a study of T cell responses to AZD1222 COVID-19 vaccine. The repertoire was sequenced with immunoSEQ multiplex PCR; TCRdb's copy has only in-frame clones and lacks some. There are 75,000 to 100,000 clones in the sample; about 86% occur only once, and roughly 6.3% lies in the top ten. The input for sequencing was peripheral blood, taken on day 0 of AZD1222 vaccination. The receptors were sampled from an adult in good health.

The J gene is TRBJ2-5, the V gene TRBV19; TRBD1 matches 8 bases. V dropped 4 bases and J dropped 1; count of bases not matched to a gene: 8. In germline, CDR1 is LNHDA, CDR2 SQIVND (reference sequence). The CDR3 is made up of 16 amino acids. The CDR3 DNA reads as TGTGCCAGTAGTAACGGACAGGGATGGGGCCAAGAGACCCAGTACTTC. It specifies CASSNGQGWGQETQYF.

The V and J genes are TRBV29-1 and TRBJ2-1; D is perhaps TRBD2 (5 bases). With 1 base removed from V and 11 bases from J, the gap between germline ends came to 21 bases. This CDR3 is built from 15 residues. Germline CDR1 reads SQVTM; CDR2 reads ANQGSEA. CDR3 nucleotide sequence: TGCAGCGTTGAAGGGATCGGGTGGGGAGACCCGCAGCAGTTCTTC. Protein product: CSVEGIGWGDPQQFF.

This clone was detected once. The rearrangement joins TRBV19 to TRBJ2-5; possibly TRBD1 for D (7 bases). The CDR3 runs 13 residues. CDR1 LNHDA and CDR2 SQIVND come from the germline V gene (reference sequence). The germline V and J ends were trimmed by 5 bases and 5 bases, with 12 bases remaining between them. The CDR3 sequence: CASSPQGGETQYF. The CDR3 nucleotides read TGTGCCAGTAGTCCGCAGGGGGGTGAGACCCAGTACTTC.